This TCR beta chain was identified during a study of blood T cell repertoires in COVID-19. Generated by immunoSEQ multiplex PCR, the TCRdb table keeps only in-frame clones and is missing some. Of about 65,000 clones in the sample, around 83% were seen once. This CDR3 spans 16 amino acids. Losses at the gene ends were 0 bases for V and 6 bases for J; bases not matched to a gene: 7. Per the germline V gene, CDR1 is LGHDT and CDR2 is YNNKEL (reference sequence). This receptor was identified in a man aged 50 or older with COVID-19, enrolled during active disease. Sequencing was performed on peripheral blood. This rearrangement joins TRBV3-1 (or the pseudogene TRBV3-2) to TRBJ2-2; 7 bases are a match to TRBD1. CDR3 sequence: CASSQDRTGEPGELFF. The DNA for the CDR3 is TGTGCCAGCAGCCAAGATAGGACAGGAGAACCCGGGGAGCTGTTTTTT.